This record covers a single T cell receptor (beta chain). Its specificity is unknown. This record belongs to a study of T-cell reconstitution after alpha-beta-depleted transplantation in children. Findings and limits, study-wide: The origin of high day-60 TCRbeta diversity in some patients lay in surviving recipient T cells and thymic progenitors. Alpha-beta T cells present about two months after transplant were reported to originate from several hundred expanded graft clones. When one year had passed after transplant, most T-cell counts and diversity came from newly produced T cells.

Using unique molecular identifiers, the investigators prepared the TCRbeta library. MiXCR was run by TCRdb on the PCR reads, yielding one entry per CDR3 protein. The sample has 98,000 or so distinct CDR3 sequences, more than 20% seen once. Trimming took 0 bases from V and 1 from J, leaving 9 bases between them. This CDR3 is built from 15 residues. The germline V gene has CDR1 SGDLS and CDR2 YYNGEE. The TCR comes from a boy younger than 10 with acute lymphoblastic leukemia, due to receive a stem cell transplant. Sequenced material: PBMCs, taken before TCRalphabeta/CD19-depleted stem cell transplant. The chain links TRBV9 to TRBJ2-3, with D hard to call. As DNA, the CDR3 is TGTGCCAGCAGCGTAGCCGGAGTGGGCACAGATACGCAGTATTTT. The encoded protein is CASSVAGVGTDTQYF.